The clone carrying this T cell receptor (beta chain) was counted only a few times. Antigen specificity is unknown. The data are from a study of Graves' ophthalmopathy and Graves' hyperthyroidism. The germline V gene has CDR1 WNHNN and CDR2 SYGVQD (reference sequence). This CDR3 contains 11 residues. V gave up 3 bases and J gave up 6 bases, with 5 bases separating them. General study results and limits: Clonotypes were expanded in thyroid at above 0.001 frequency, and most also appeared in blood. A 13-signature model separated ophthalmopathy from stable hyperthyroidism, reaching approximately 88% sensitivity and approximately 81% specificity cross-validated.

Amplified material comprised TCR beta CDR3 regions derived from RNA transcripts. RT-PCR with HTBI primers came first, then second-round multiplex PCR. TCRdb reprocessed the multiplex PCR reads via MiXCR and lists one record per CDR3 protein. The table has some 250,000 distinct CDR3 sequences, 45% seen once; the top ten hold around half. The sample consisted of peripheral blood. The genes are TRBV10-1 and TRBJ1-1, with D uncertain. The TCR was taken from an adult man with Graves' ophthalmopathy. The CDR3 DNA reads TGCGCCAGCAGTGACGGATCTGAAGCTTTCTTT. It translates to CASSDGSEAFF.